This T cell receptor (beta chain) was profiled in a study of T cell responses to AZD1222 COVID-19 vaccine. Study observations and caveats: All repertoire sampling was performed exclusively after the peak T cell response. Just a handful of AZD1222 recipients were seropositive at baseline. Nearly half of spike-specific TCRs reportedly target unmutated variant regions. Spike as a whole was targeted by vaccine-associated CD4 TCRs, dominant at 160-218 and 743-854.

Regarding this clone: Its matching antigen is unknown.

V shed 5 bases and J shed 5 bases, with 9 bases lying between them. CDR3 size: 13 residues. The germline V gene encodes CDR1 SGHTA and CDR2 FQGNSA. Assay: immunoSEQ multiplex PCR; the TCRdb copy retains only in-frame clones and omits some. The sample shows about 92,000 clones, 85% to 90% of them seen only once. The clonotype originates from an adult in good health. This chain joins TRBV7-2 and TRBJ2-2; possibly TRBD2 for D (5 bases). The sample was peripheral blood, taken on day 0 of AZD1222 vaccination. CDR3 nucleotide sequence: TGTGCCAGCAGCCCCGAGGGAACCGGGGAGCTGTTTTTT. Translating it yields CASSPEGTGELFF.